Listed below are T cell receptor beta chains from one sample, sequenced in a study of T cell repertoires in cytomegalovirus infection. A single record per CDR3 protein comes from TCRdb applying MiXCR to the reads. The top ten hold over 40% of the sample, which has some 240,000 distinct CDR3 sequences, 15% to 20% seen once. Specimen: CD8+ T cells from PBMCs. Receptors originate from a human donor in good health (CMV status not recorded). Some clones in this sample may be carry-over from other donors' samples. CDR3s include the opening cysteine and the closing phenylalanine or tryptophan. The D gene is left open where the match is weak. Clone size is given for some rows only: seen once, a few or many times, or a class if the clone is expanded.

clone_size d_call j_call v_call cdr3_nt cdr3_aa
NA TRBD2 TRBJ2-1 TRBV6-2/TRBV6-3 TGTGCCAGCAGTTATTACAGGACTAGCGGGGGGGCAGGTGAGCAGTTCTTC CASSYYRTSGGAGEQFF
few NA TRBJ1-1 TRBV6-6 TGTGCCAGCAGTTACTGGGTAGGGGAGCGCCCGGACACTGAAGCTTTCTTT CASSYWVGERPDTEAFF
few NA TRBJ1-5 TRBV4-1 TGCGCCAGCAGCGAAAGGGAAACACTTAGCAATCAGCCCCAGCATTTT CASSERETLSNQPQHF
NA TRBD1 TRBJ1-2 TRBV12-3/TRBV12-4 TGTGCCAGCAGTGGAGACAGGGGCCAGTCTGGCTACACCTTC CASSGDRGQSGYTF
few NA TRBJ2-7 TRBV6-6 TGTGCCAGCAGAAAGACCGGGACGGCAATCTACGAGCAGTACTTC CASRKTGTAIYEQYF
few TRBD1 TRBJ1-2 TRBV28 TGTGCCAGCAGTTTATTGGGGACAGGGCGTGGCGACTATGGCTACACCTTC CASSLLGTGRGDYGYTF
many NA TRBJ1-2 TRBV4-1 TGCGCCAGCAGCCAAGATCGAGCGGTCAGTTTCTACGGCTACACCTTC CASSQDRAVSFYGYTF
many NA TRBJ2-1 TRBV7-9 TGTGCCAGCACCGACTCAAAGAGGGGGAGCTCCTACAATGAGCAGTTCTTC CASTDSKRGSSYNEQFF
many NA TRBJ2-7 TRBV7-2 TGTGCCAGCAGCTTAGCCCAGACGGGGTACCACGAGCAGTACTTC CASSLAQTGYHEQYF
NA NA TRBJ2-3 TRBV6-2/TRBV6-3 TGTGCCAGCAGTTACTCCCCCATAGACAGCAACCCCACGAGGGATACGCAGTATTTT CASSYSPIDSNPTRDTQYF
many NA TRBJ1-4 TRBV12-3/TRBV12-4 TGTGCCAGCAGTCCTCTCCGATTTCACACTAATGAAAAACTGTTTTTT CASSPLRFHTNEKLFF
few TRBD2 TRBJ2-2 TRBV10-3 TGTGCCGCCGGGGGGTTAAACACCGGGGAGCTGTTTTTT CAAGGLNTGELFF
NA TRBD1 TRBJ2-1 TRBV20-1 TGCAGTGCTAGGATTGGGCAGGGGGCCGATGAGCAGTTCTTC CSARIGQGADEQFF
few TRBD2 TRBJ2-5 TRBV7-2 TGTGCCAGCAGCTTATCCGCCAGCGGGGGGCGGGAGACCCAGTACTTC CASSLSASGGRETQYF
many NA TRBJ2-7 TRBV12-3/TRBV12-4 TGTGCCAGCAGTTTAGGTTCGGGGGTCCTCTCCTACGAGCAGTACTTC CASSLGSGVLSYEQYF
few NA TRBJ2-3 TRBV12-3/TRBV12-4 TGTGCCACCACCTCTTCGGCGGGGCGGGCAGATACGCAGTATTTT CATTSSAGRADTQYF
many NA TRBJ1-1 TRBV6-2/TRBV6-3 TGTGCCAGCAGTTACCGGGGGGTGTACCGGACTGAAGCTTTCTTT CASSYRGVYRTEAFF
few NA TRBJ1-5 TRBV28 TGTGCCAGCACCCTATTAGGCGGACCCAATCAGCCCCAGCATTTT CASTLLGGPNQPQHF
many NA TRBJ2-1 TRBV11-1 TGTGCCAGCAGCTTAGGAGGGGGGACTCTCAATGAGCAGTTCTTC CASSLGGGTLNEQFF
many NA TRBJ1-1 TRBV28 TGTGCCAGCAGTTTATTTTCCGTAGTGACTGAAGCTTTCTTT CASSLFSVVTEAFF
many TRBD1 TRBJ1-2 TRBV7-9 TGTGCCAGCAGCTATTTACCGGGACAGGCTAACTATGGCTACACCTTC CASSYLPGQANYGYTF
NA NA TRBJ2-7 TRBV10-3 TGTGCCATCAGTCCAGGGCGCTCCTACGAGCAGTACTTC CAISPGRSYEQYF
few TRBD2 TRBJ2-2 TRBV15 TGTGCCACCAGCACAGTACTAGCGGGTGAAACCGGGGAGCTGTTTTTT CATSTVLAGETGELFF
many NA TRBJ1-2 TRBV7-2 TGTGCCAGCAGCCCCCGACCCTATGGCTACACCTTC CASSPRPYGYTF
NA TRBD1 TRBJ1-5 TRBV28 TGTGCCAGCAGTCCCGAAAGACAGGGGAGGCCCCAGCATTTT CASSPERQGRPQHF
few NA TRBJ2-7 TRBV2 TGTGCCAGCAGTGAGGATTTGGGGAAATACTACGAGCAGTACTTC CASSEDLGKYYEQYF
many NA TRBJ1-5 TRBV28 TGTGCCAGCAGGCCCAGGGGTAGCAATCAGCCCCAGCATTTT CASRPRGSNQPQHF
NA TRBD1 TRBJ1-1 TRBV10-3 TGTGCCATCAGGGGACAGTTAAACACTGAAGCTTTCTTT CAIRGQLNTEAFF
NA TRBD1 TRBJ1-2 TRBV27 TGTGCCAGCAGTGGGCAGGGGGCCTATGGCTACACCTTC CASSGQGAYGYTF
few NA TRBJ1-5 TRBV20-1 TGCAGTGCTAGATCTCCATCACAGGGAATTTCGAATGGCAATCAGCCCCAGCATTTT CSARSPSQGISNGNQPQHF
many NA TRBJ1-2 TRBV7-9 TGTGCCAGCAGCAGCGAGAAAGCTAACTATGGCTACACCTTC CASSSEKANYGYTF
few NA TRBJ1-5 TRBV7-6 TGTGCCAGCAGCTTATTGGCAGGGGACGGTCAGCCCCAGCATTTT CASSLLAGDGQPQHF
many NA TRBJ1-6 TRBV28 TGTGCCAGCAGTTGGACGGGACATCTGAATTCACCCCTCCACTTT CASSWTGHLNSPLHF
few TRBD1 TRBJ2-3 TRBV4-2 TGTGCCAGCAGCCAAGGACCTCCGGGACAGGGAACAGATACGCAGTATTTT CASSQGPPGQGTDTQYF
NA TRBD2 TRBJ2-3 TRBV6-2/TRBV6-3 TGTGCCAGCAGTTACCCCGGACTAGCGGGGGCGGATACGCAGTATTTT CASSYPGLAGADTQYF
NA NA TRBJ2-2 TRBV6-6 TGTGCCAGCAGTTACTCGTCAGGGAAAAACACCGGGGAGCTGTTTTTT CASSYSSGKNTGELFF
NA NA TRBJ1-1 TRBV9 TGTGCCAGCAGCGTAGTGGAACGGTCAGGCAATGAAGCTTTCTTT CASSVVERSGNEAFF
NA TRBD1 TRBJ1-1 TRBV7-9 TGTGCCAGCAGCGCTCGACAGGGGAATGAAGCTTTCTTT CASSARQGNEAFF
NA NA TRBJ1-3 TRBV20-1 TGCAGTGCTAGTGATCTGGGAGGACCTAGAAACACCATATATTTT CSASDLGGPRNTIYF
many NA TRBJ2-7 TRBV7-8 TGTGCCAGCAGCGGGGGACAATTCTCCTCCTACGAGCAGTACTTC CASSGGQFSSYEQYF
many TRBD1 TRBJ2-1 TRBV2 TGTGCCAGCAGTGTCGGGACAGGGTACAATGAGCAGTTCTTC CASSVGTGYNEQFF
many NA TRBJ2-7 TRBV7-2 TGTGCCAGCAGCCCGAGCCGGGCCCTGGAGCAGTACTTC CASSPSRALEQYF
few NA TRBJ2-7 TRBV11-2 TGTGCCAGCAGCTTGGGTAGCGGTGAAAGCTCCTACGAGCAGTACTTC CASSLGSGESSYEQYF
few TRBD2 TRBJ2-3 TRBV10-3 TGTGCCATCAGTGAGTGGATTAGCGGGGACGCAGATACGCAGTATTTT CAISEWISGDADTQYF
many NA TRBJ1-2 TRBV4-2 TGTGCCAGCAGCCAAGAAATATTAATATCCCTTAAAAATTATGGCTACACCTTC CASSQEILISLKNYGYTF
NA NA TRBJ1-1 TRBV4-2 TGTGCCAGCAGCCAACCGGCGGGGACTGAAGCTTTCTTT CASSQPAGTEAFF
many NA TRBJ2-7 TRBV14 TGTGCCAGCAGCCCAACTCTCTCGAGGGGGTCCCGATCCTACGAGCAGTACTTC CASSPTLSRGSRSYEQYF
NA NA TRBJ1-5 TRBV9 TGTGCCAGCAGCAAAACAGGGATCAATCAGCCCCAGCATTTT CASSKTGINQPQHF
few NA TRBJ2-7 TRBV7-6 TGTGCCAGCAGCTTTGGCAGGGGAAGGCAATACGAGCAGTACTTC CASSFGRGRQYEQYF